The sequence of this T cell receptor beta chain was determined in a study of blood T cell repertoires in COVID-19. Turning to the study itself: Samples came from the United States, Italy and Spain, spanning acute and convalescent COVID-19. The cDNA or gDNA used as material had been derived from T cells, B-cell-depleted T cells, or PBMCs.

This clone was observed a few times. As handled by the study authors: It was from reference gene primer amplification that nucleated cell counts were estimated. Only in-frame clones appear in the TCRdb table, and some are missing; sequencing was by immunoSEQ multiplex PCR. V and J calls and clone size are those listed in that table; D and trimming were worked out from the DNA. The sample shows more than 150,000 clones, approximately 86% of them seen only once. The V gene lost 0 bases and the J gene lost 4 bases, with 15 bases spanning the gap. This CDR3 contains 16 residues. Germline CDR1 is MGHRA and CDR2 is YSYEKL.

Sequenced sample: peripheral blood. This clonotype was obtained from a man aged 60-69 years with COVID-19, enrolled during active disease. V gene TRBV4-1 combines with J gene TRBJ1-1; D may be TRBD1 (5 bases). Here the CDR3 DNA reads TGCGCCAGCAGCCAAGAAGGCCGCGGGGGAGGCACTGAAGCTTTCTTT. Protein product: CASSQEGRGGGTEAFF.